The entry below describes one T cell receptor (beta chain). These data belong to a study of cytomegalovirus exposure and HLA in healthy donors. PCR amplification relied on 60 Vbeta primers (plus 13 Jbeta primers). Sequencing was performed with immunoSEQ multiplex PCR; in TCRdb, only in-frame clones are kept and a portion is missing. The sample yields 140,000 to 150,000 clones, 77% seen once. The CDR3 runs to 14 residues. V lost 2 bases and J 1 base, leaving 11 bases between the germline ends. Germline assignment: CDR1 GTSNPN and CDR2 SVGIG (reference sequence). This TCR derives from a male donor in good health and CMV-seronegative. The material sequenced was PBMCs. The chain is built from TRBV30 and TRBJ1-1, with D unclear. The CDR3 DNA follows: TGTGCCTGGAGTATAAATTTTAGGAACACTGAAGCTTTCTTT. As protein: CAWSINFRNTEAFF.